This entry lists 23 T cell receptor beta chains sequenced from one sample in a study of cytomegalovirus exposure and HLA in healthy donors (dated by TCRdb to about 2017). Libraries were made using the immunoSEQ multiplex PCR assay. A mixture of 60 forward primers for TCR Vbeta segments and 13 reverse primers for TCR Jbeta segments was used in the multiplex PCR. Entries here come from immuneACCESS through TCRdb and include only in-frame sequences with V and J called. Some clones fail to appear in such tables; in the studies checked, an unresolved V gene covers under half of the shortfall, and the cause of the remainder is unknown. This sample gives more than 95,000 clones in total; roughly 73% of them show up just once. In total, the top ten clones hold over 7% of the sample. Sequenced material: PBMCs. The receptors were sampled from a woman aged 35 to 49 in good health and CMV-seropositive.

The chain joins TRBV7-2 to TRBJ2-2, with D tentatively TRBD2 (6 bases). Trimming removed 2 bases from V and 3 bases from J, with 10 bases in between. The CDR3 totals 15 residues. Germline loops: CDR1 SGHTA, CDR2 FQGNSA. CDR3 DNA: TGTGCCAGCAGCTTACGCGGGACTGACACCGGGGAGCTGTTTTTT. The encoded protein is CASSLRGTDTGELFF.

The table lists this clone with a few counts. The chain has TRBV2 and TRBJ2-7; 8 positions match TRBD1. CDR3 size: 15 residues. The germline CDR1 and CDR2 sequences are SNHLY and FYNNEI. With V trimmed by 4 bases and J by 4 bases, 9 bases remained unmatched. CDR3 sequence reads: CASSGLDRVRYEQYF. The DNA for the CDR3 is TGTGCCAGCAGTGGGCTGGACAGGGTAAGGTACGAGCAGTACTTC.

The chain carries TRBV27 and TRBJ1-6; the match to TRBD1 covers 8 bases. V shed 2 bases and J 7 bases; nucleotides not matched to a gene: 7. The CDR3 runs 16 residues. Germline assignment: CDR1 MNHEY and CDR2 SMNVEV (reference sequence). The CDR3 nucleotides read TGTGCCAGCAGTTTACTAGGACAGGGATACAATTCACCCCTCCACTTT. It is translated as CASSLLGQGYNSPLHF.

This chain connects TRBV7-8 to TRBJ2-2, with 7 nucleotides matching TRBD2. V dropped 0 bases and J dropped 4; count of bases not matched to a gene: 5. Germline assignment: CDR1 SGHVS and CDR2 FQNEAQ. The CDR3 is 16 residues long. DNA for the CDR3: TGTGCCAGCAGCTTAGCTACGGGAGGCCCCACCGGGGAGCTGTTTTTT. It specifies CASSLATGGPTGELFF. Drawing the rest from reference TRBV7-8 and TRBJ2-2, the complete variable domain is GAGVSQSPRYKVAKRGQDVALRCDPISGHVSLFWYQQALGQGPEFLTYFQNEAQLDKSGLPSDRFFAERPEGSVSTLKIQRTQQEDSAVYLCASSLATGGPTGELFFGEGSRLTVL.

V gene TRBV7-2 combines with J gene TRBJ1-2; D gene unclear. This CDR3 has 13 amino acids. Germline V lookup: CDR1 SGHTA, CDR2 FQGNSA. Trimming stripped 3 bases from V and 2 bases from J, with 7 bases between. The DNA of the CDR3 is TGTGCCAGCAGCTTCATCGAGAACTATGGCTACACCTTC. Its translation: CASSFIENYGYTF. Drawing the rest from reference TRBV7-2 and TRBJ1-2, the complete variable domain is GAGVSQSPSNKVTEKGKDVELRCDPISGHTALYWYRQSLGQGLEFLIYFQGNSAPDKSGLPSDRFSAERTGGSVSTLTIQRTQQEDSAVYLCASSFIENYGYTFGSGTRLTVV.

J is TRBJ2-2 and V is TRBV6-5; D is unclear. This CDR3 has 15 amino acids. Trimming pared 6 bases from V and 7 bases from J, leaving 18 bases between. The germline V gene has CDR1 MNHEY and CDR2 SVGAGI. In DNA form, the CDR3 reads TGTGCCAGCAGCAGTTCGAGACTGCGGATCGGGGAGCTGTTTTTT. This encodes CASSSSRLRIGELFF.

This clone was counted once. The gene calls are TRBV2 and TRBJ1-2; possibly TRBD1 for D (6 bases). CDR1 and CDR2 (germline): SNHLY, FYNNEI. The CDR3 has 14 residues. Trimming stripped 8 bases from V and 4 bases from J, with 17 bases between. CDR3 sequence reads: CASVIRGKAYGYTF. The CDR3 coding sequence is TGTGCCAGCGTTATAAGGGGGAAAGCCTATGGCTACACCTTC.

This chain connects TRBV19 to TRBJ2-5; possible D gene TRBD1, 6 bases. The CDR3 runs to 18 residues. In germline, CDR1 is LNHDA, CDR2 SQIVND (reference sequence). Trimming left V 0 bases short and J 0 bases short, with 17 bases between. The CDR3 loop is CASSIDGTTPWYQETQYF. The CDR3 DNA is TGTGCCAGTAGTATAGACGGGACAACACCTTGGTACCAAGAGACCCAGTACTTC.

This clone came up a few times. The J gene is TRBJ2-1, the V gene TRBV7-9; maybe TRBD2 (5 bases). This CDR3 region has 14 residues. V lost 1 base and J 10 bases, leaving 14 bases between the germline ends. Germline CDR1 and CDR2: SEHNR and FQNEAQ (reference sequence). For the CDR3, the DNA is TGTGCCAGCAGCTTAGTAGCCGGGGTAGGAGAGCAGTTCTTC. Translated, it gives CASSLVAGVGEQFF.

The CDR3 sequence: CASSLGSTTEAFF. As DNA, the CDR3 is TGTGCCAGCAGCTTGGGGAGCACAACTGAAGCTTTCTTT. This chain connects TRBV7-9 to TRBJ1-1; D is uncertain. CDR3 length: 13 residues. The V end lost 3 bases, the J end lost 5 bases, and 10 bases lay between the germline ends. Germline-derived CDR1 and CDR2 are SEHNR and FQNEAQ (reference sequence).

This sequence joins TRBV29-1 and TRBJ2-6; 8 nucleotides line up with TRBD1. The CDR3 length is 15 residues. J gave up 1 base and V 4 bases, and 3 bases lay outside the gene matches. Germline values: CDR1 SQVTM, CDR2 ANQGSEA. The CDR3 DNA follows: TGCAGCGTTGGGCAGGGGGCTTCTGGGGCCAACGTCCTGACTTTC. Amino acids: CSVGQGASGANVLTF.

The V gene is TRBV18, the J gene TRBJ1-6; tentatively, D is TRBD1 (5 bases). The germline CDR1 and CDR2 sequences are KGHSH and LQKENI. Trimming took off 3 bases at V and 9 bases at J, with 15 bases between the two ends. CDR3 length equals 15 residues. CDR3 sequence (DNA): TGTGCCAGCTCACCTTCAGACTCGGGGGGTTCACCCCTCCACTTT. This codes for CASSPSDSGGSPLHF.

The chain uses TRBV29-1 and TRBJ2-5; D might be TRBD2 (6 bases). The germline V gene encodes CDR1 SQVTM and CDR2 ANQGSEA. This CDR3 is 14 amino acids long. Between the trimmed V and J ends, which lost 5 bases and 5 bases, there was a span of 18 bases. The CDR3 is CSVQGAGGWETQYF. DNA of the CDR3: TGCAGCGTTCAAGGAGCGGGTGGATGGGAGACCCAGTACTTC.

The chain employs TRBV6-5 and TRBJ2-7; TRBD1 is a possible D gene (6 bases). Germline-derived CDR1 and CDR2 are MNHEY and SVGAGI. CDR3 length equals 12 residues. V lost 8 bases and J lost 1, with 9 bases in between. The CDR3 spells CASGGQSYEQYF. The CDR3 nucleotides read TGTGCCAGCGGTGGACAGTCCTACGAGCAGTACTTC.

This clone has only one observation. V is TRBV6-5 and J is TRBJ2-7; D unresolved. The germline CDR1 and CDR2 sequences are MNHEY and SVGAGI. This CDR3 has 15 residues. Trimming cost V 0 bases and J 5 bases, with 14 bases left between them. The CDR3 bases are TGTGCCAGCAGTTACTCGAGGTTCGGATACGACGAGCAGTACTTC. Its protein product is CASSYSRFGYDEQYF.

The chain employs TRBV5-5 and TRBJ2-3, with 7 nucleotides matching TRBD1. V lost 1 base and J lost 0; bases outside the gene matches: 2. The CDR3 has 15 residues. Germline V gene lookup returns CDR1 SGHKS and CDR2 YYEKEE (reference sequence). CDR3 loop: CASSLPTGSTDTQYF. The DNA of the CDR3 is TGTGCCAGCAGCTTGCCGACAGGGAGCACAGATACGCAGTATTTT.

The chain links TRBV7-6 to TRBJ2-2; TRBD2 aligns across 12 bases. Germline-derived CDR1 and CDR2 are SGHVS and FNYEAQ. This CDR3 comprises 18 residues. The junction had 8 bases not matched to a gene; V was cut back by 1 base and J by 5 bases. The CDR3 sequence: CASSLEASGGARTGELFF. In nucleotides, the CDR3 is TGTGCCAGCAGCTTAGAGGCTAGCGGGGGGGCGCGGACCGGGGAGCTGTTTTTT.

Note on this clone: The junction departs from germline at one end; a sequencing error may be responsible. J is TRBJ1-3 and V is TRBV4-2, with D possibly matching TRBD1 (5 bases). Per germline, CDR1 LGHNA and CDR2 YNFKEQ. The CDR3 sequence is 16 residues long. In DNA, the CDR3 is TGTGCCAGCAGCCAGGTTCTAGGGGCAACTGGAAACGCCATATATTTT. Translating it yields CASSQVLGATGNAIYF.

J is TRBJ2-5 and V is TRBV18, with D possibly being TRBD1 (6 bases). V dropped 0 bases and J dropped 5 bases, with 19 bases sitting between them. This CDR3 spans 17 amino acids. Germline values: CDR1 KGHSH, CDR2 LQKENI. For the CDR3, the DNA is TGTGCCAGCTCACCACCGAATGGCTGGGGGCCGTACGAGACCCAGTACTTC. Translation: CASSPPNGWGPYETQYF.

This chain connects TRBV7-6 to TRBJ2-1; a weak D match, TRBD2 (6 bases). V was trimmed by 1 base and J by 1 base, leaving 8 bases between them. Germline V gene lookup returns CDR1 SGHVS and CDR2 FNYEAQ. The CDR3 is 15 residues long. CDR3 DNA sequence: TGTGCCAGCAGCTTAGATGCGGGATCCTACAATGAGCAGTTCTTC. Translation: CASSLDAGSYNEQFF. Combining the CDR3 with reference TRBV7-6 and TRBJ2-1 gives the whole variable domain GAGVSQSPRYKVTKRGQDVALRCDPISGHVSLYWYRQALGQGPEFLTYFNYEAQQDKSGLPNDRFSAERPEGSISTLTIQRTEQRDSAMYRCASSLDAGSYNEQFFGPGTRLTVL.

V is TRBV18 and J is TRBJ1-1, with a possible D match to TRBD1 (6 bases). V dropped 1 base and J dropped 1 base, with 13 bases sitting between them. Germline assignment: CDR1 KGHSH and CDR2 LQKENI. CDR3 length: 16 amino acids. The CDR3 protein is CASSPRQVGENTEAFF. CDR3 sequence (DNA): TGTGCCAGCTCACCACGACAGGTAGGGGAGAACACTGAAGCTTTCTTT.

The rearrangement uses TRBV19 and TRBJ2-3, with 7 nucleotides matching TRBD1. This CDR3 comprises 14 residues. J gave up 3 bases and V 4 bases, and 4 bases lay outside the gene matches. CDR1 is LNHDA and CDR2 is SQIVND in the germline V gene (reference sequence). The CDR3 region has the DNA TGTGCCAGTAGTACCGGGACAGAGACAGATACGCAGTATTTT. As protein: CASSTGTETDTQYF. Looking up the rest from reference TRBV19 and TRBJ2-3 gives the full variable domain: DGGITQSPKYLFRKEGQNVTLSCEQNLNHDAMYWYRQDPGQGLRLIYYSQIVNDFQKGDIAEGYSVSREKKESFPLTVTSAQKNPTAFYLCASSTGTETDTQYFGPGTRLTVL.

This clone appeared a few times. This CDR3 reads CASSLDRNTEAFF. CDR3 DNA sequence: TGTGCCAGCAGCTTAGACAGGAACACTGAAGCTTTCTTT. The rearrangement joins TRBV7-2 to TRBJ1-1, with D hard to call. The CDR3 is 13 amino acids. Looked up from germline, CDR1 is SGHTA and CDR2 is FQGNSA. V was cut by 1 base and J by 1 base, with 4 bases left in between. Full variable domain (rest looked up from reference TRBV7-2 and TRBJ1-1): GAGVSQSPSNKVTEKGKDVELRCDPISGHTALYWYRQSLGQGLEFLIYFQGNSAPDKSGLPSDRFSAERTGGSVSTLTIQRTQQEDSAVYLCASSLDRNTEAFFGQGTRLTVV.